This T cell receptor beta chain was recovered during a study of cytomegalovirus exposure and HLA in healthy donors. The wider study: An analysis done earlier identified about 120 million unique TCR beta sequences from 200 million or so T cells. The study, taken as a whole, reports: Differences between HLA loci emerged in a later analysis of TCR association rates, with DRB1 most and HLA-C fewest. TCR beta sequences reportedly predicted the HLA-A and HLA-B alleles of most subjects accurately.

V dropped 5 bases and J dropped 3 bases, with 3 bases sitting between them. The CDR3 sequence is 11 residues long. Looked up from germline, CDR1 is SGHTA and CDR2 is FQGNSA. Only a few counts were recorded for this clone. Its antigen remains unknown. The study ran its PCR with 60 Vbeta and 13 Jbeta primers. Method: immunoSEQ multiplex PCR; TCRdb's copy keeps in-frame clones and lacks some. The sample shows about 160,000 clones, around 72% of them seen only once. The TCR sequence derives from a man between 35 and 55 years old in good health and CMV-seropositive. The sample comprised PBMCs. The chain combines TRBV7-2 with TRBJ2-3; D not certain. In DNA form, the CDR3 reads TGTGCCAGCAGCCAGACAGATACGCAGTATTTT. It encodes CASSQTDTQYF.